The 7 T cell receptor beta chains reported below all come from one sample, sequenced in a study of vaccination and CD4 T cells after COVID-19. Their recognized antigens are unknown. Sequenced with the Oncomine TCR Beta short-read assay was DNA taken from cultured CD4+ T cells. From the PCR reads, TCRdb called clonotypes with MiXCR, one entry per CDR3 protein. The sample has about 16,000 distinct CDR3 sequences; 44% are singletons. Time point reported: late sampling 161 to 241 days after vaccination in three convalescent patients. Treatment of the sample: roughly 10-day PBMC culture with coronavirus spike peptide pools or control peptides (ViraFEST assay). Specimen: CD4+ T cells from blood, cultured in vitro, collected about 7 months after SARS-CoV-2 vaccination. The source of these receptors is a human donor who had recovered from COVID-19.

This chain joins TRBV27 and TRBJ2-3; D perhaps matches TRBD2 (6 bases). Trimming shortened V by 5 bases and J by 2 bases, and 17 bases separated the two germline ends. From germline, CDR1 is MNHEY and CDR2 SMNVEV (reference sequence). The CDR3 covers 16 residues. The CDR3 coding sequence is TGTGCCAGCAGTCGCACGCGGGGACCTCTCACAGATACGCAGTATTTT. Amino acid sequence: CASSRTRGPLTDTQYF.

Here the CDR3 reads CASIKWVRWNNNSPLHF. The CDR3 coding sequence is TGTGCCAGCATAAAGTGGGTGAGGTGGAATAATAATTCACCCCTCCACTTT. V is TRBV6-1 and J is TRBJ1-6; no definite D call. Trimming took off 7 bases at V and 5 bases at J, with 21 bases between the two ends. The CDR3 has 17 amino acids. Per the germline V gene, CDR1 is MNHNS and CDR2 is SASEGT.

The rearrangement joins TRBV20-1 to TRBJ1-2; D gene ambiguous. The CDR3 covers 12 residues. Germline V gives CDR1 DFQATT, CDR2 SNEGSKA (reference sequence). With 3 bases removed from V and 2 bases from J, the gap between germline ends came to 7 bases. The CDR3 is CSASLVNYGYTF. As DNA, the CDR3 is TGCAGTGCTAGCTTGGTAAACTATGGCTACACCTTC.

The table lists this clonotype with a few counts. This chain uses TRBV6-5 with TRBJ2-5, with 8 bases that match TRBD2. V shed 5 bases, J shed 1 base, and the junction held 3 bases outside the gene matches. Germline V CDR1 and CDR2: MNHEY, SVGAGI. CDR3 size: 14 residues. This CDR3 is CASSDGGGQETQYF. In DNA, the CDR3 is TGTGCCAGCAGTGACGGGGGGGGCCAAGAGACCCAGTACTTC.

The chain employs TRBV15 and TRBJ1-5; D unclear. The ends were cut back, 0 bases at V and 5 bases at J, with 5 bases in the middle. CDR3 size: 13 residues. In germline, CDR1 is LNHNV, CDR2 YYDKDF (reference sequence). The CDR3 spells CATSRELDQPQHF. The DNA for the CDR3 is TGTGCCACCAGCAGAGAGTTGGATCAGCCCCAGCATTTT.

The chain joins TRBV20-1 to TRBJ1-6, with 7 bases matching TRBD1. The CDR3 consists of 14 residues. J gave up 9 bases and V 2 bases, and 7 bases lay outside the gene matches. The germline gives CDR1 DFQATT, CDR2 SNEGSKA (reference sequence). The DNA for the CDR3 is TGCAGTGCTAGACAAACAGGGGCGAGTTCACCCCTCCACTTT. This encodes CSARQTGASSPLHF.

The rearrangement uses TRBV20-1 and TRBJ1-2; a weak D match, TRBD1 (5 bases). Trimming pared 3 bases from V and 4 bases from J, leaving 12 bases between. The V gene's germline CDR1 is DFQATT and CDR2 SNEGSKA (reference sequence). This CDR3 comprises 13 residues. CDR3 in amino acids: CSASRDGLYGYTF. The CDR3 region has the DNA TGCAGTGCTAGCCGGGACGGGCTCTATGGCTACACCTTC.